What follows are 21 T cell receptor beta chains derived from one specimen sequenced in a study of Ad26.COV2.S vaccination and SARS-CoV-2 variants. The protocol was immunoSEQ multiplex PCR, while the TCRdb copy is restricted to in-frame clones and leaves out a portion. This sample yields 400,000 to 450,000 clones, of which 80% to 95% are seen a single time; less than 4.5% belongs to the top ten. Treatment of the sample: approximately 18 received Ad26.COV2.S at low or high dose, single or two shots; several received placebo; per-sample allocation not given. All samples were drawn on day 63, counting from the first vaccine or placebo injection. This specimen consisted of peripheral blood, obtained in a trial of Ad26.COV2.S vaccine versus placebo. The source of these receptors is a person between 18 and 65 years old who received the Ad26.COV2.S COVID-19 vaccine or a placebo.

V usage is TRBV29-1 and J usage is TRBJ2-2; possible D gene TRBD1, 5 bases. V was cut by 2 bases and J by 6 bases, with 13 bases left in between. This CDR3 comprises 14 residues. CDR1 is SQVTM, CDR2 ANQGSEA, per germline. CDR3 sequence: CSVELDIHPGELFF. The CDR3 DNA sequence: TGCAGCGTTGAACTGGACATTCACCCCGGGGAGCTGTTTTTT.

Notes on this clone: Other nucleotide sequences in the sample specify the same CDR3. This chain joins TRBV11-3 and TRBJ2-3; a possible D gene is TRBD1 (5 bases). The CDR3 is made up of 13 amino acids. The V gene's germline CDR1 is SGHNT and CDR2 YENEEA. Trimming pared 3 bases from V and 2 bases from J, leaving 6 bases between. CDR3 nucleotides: TGTGCCAGCAGCTTGGACATCACAGATACGCAGTATTTT. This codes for CASSLDITDTQYF.

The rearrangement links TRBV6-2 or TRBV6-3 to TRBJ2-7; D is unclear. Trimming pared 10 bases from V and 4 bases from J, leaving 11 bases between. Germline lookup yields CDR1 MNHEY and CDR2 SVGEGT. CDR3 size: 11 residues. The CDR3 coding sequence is TGTGCCACCAGCCGGTTGTACGAGCAGTACTTC. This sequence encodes CATSRLYEQYF.

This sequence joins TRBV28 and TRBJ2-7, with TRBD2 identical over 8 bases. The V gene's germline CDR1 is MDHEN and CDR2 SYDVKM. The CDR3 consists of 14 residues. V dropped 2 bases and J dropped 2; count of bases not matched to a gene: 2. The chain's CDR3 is CASSLTGGTYEQYF. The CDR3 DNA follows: TGTGCCAGCAGTTTAACGGGAGGGACCTACGAGCAGTACTTC.

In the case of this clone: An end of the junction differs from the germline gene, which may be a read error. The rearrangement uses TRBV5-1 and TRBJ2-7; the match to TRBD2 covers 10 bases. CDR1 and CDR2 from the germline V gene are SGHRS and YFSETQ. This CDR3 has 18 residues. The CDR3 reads CASISNPAQREGSHEQYF. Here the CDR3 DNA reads TGCGCCAGCATTTCCAATCCTGCCCAGCGGGAGGGCTCCCACGAGCAGTACTTC.

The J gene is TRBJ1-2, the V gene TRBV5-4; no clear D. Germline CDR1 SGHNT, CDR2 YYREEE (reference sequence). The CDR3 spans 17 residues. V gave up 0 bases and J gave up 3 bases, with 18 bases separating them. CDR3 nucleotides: TGTGCCAGCAGCTTGGCCCAACGTGGGGTGGGGTACTATGGCTACACCTTC. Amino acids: CASSLAQRGVGYYGYTF.

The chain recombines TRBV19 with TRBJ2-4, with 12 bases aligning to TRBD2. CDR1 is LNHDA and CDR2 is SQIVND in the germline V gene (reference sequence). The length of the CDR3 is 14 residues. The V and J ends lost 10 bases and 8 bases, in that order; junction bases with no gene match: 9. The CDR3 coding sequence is TGTGCCACCCGAAGGACTAGCGGGACTGACATTCAGTACTTC. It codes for CATRRTSGTDIQYF.

CDR3 amino acids: CASSLAGQDRSYEQYF. The CDR3 nucleotides read TGTGCCAGCAGCTTGGCAGGACAGGATCGCTCCTACGAGCAGTACTTC. The chain employs TRBV5-6 and TRBJ2-7; 7 nucleotides align to TRBD1. With 0 bases clipped from V and 0 bases from J, the junction kept 6 bases outside the gene matches. This CDR3 is built from 16 residues. In germline, CDR1 is SGHDT, CDR2 YYEEEE. The variable domain in full, completed from reference TRBV5-6 and TRBJ2-7, reads DAGVTQSPTHLIKTRGQQVTLRCSPKSGHDTVSWYQQALGQGPQFIFQYYEEEERQRGNFPDRFSGHQFPNYSSELNVNALLLGDSALYLCASSLAGQDRSYEQYFGPGTRLTVT.

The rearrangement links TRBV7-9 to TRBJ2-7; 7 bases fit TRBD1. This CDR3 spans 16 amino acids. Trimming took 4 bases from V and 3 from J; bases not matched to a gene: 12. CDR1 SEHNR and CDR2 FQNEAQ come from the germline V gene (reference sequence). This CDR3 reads CASSSSPTGNGYEQYF. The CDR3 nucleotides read TGTGCCAGCAGCTCCTCCCCGACAGGGAACGGCTACGAGCAGTACTTC.

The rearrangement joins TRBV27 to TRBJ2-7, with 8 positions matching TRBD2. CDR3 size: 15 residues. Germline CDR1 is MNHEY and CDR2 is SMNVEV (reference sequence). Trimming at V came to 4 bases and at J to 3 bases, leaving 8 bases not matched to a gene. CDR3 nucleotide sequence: TGTGCCAGCAGTTCACTAGCGGAGGGGTTCTACGAGCAGTACTTC. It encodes CASSSLAEGFYEQYF.

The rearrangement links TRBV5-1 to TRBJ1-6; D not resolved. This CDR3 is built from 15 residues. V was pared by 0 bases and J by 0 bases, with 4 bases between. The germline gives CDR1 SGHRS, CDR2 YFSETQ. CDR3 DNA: TGCGCCAGCAGCTTGGGGAGCTCCTATAATTCACCCCTCCACTTT. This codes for CASSLGSSYNSPLHF.

CDR3: CASSSETGDPRETQYF. The CDR3 nucleotides are TGTGCCAGCAGCTCTGAGACAGGGGATCCGCGAGAGACCCAGTACTTC. The chain is built from TRBV5-6 and TRBJ2-5, with TRBD1 matching 8 bases. CDR3 length: 16 residues. Trimming took 3 bases from V and 4 from J; bases not matched to a gene: 11. The germline CDR1 and CDR2 sequences are SGHDT and YYEEEE.

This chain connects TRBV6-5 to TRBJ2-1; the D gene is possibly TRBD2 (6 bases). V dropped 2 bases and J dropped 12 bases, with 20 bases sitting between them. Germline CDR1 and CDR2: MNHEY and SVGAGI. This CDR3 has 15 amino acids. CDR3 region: CASSYVGGVGTGQFF. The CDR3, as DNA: TGTGCCAGCAGTTACGTCGGGGGAGTCGGGACCGGGCAGTTCTTC.

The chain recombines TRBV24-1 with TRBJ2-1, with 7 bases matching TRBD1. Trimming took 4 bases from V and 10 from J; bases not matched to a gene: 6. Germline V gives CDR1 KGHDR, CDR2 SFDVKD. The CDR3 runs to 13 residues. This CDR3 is CATSEGGMREQFF. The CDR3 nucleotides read TGTGCCACCAGTGAAGGGGGCATGCGGGAGCAGTTCTTC.

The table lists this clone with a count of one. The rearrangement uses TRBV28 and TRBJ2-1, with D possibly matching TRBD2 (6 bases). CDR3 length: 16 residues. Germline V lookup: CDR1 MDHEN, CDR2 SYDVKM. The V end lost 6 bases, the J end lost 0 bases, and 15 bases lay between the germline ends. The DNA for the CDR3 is TGTGCCAGCAGCTCACCCGGGACTGGCTCCTACAATGAGCAGTTCTTC. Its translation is CASSSPGTGSYNEQFF. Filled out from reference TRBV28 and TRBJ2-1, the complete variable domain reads DVKVTQSSRYLVKRTGEKVFLECVQDMDHENMFWYRQDPGLGLRLIYFSYDVKMKEKGDIPEGYSVSREKKERFSLILESASTNQTSMYLCASSSPGTGSYNEQFFGPGTRLTVL.

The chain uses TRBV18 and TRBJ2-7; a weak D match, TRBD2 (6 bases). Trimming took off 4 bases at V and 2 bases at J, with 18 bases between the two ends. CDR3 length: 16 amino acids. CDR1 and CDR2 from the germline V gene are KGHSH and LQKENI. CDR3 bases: TGTGCCAGCTCACAAAGCCGGGCTAGCGAGACCTACGAGCAGTACTTC. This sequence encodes CASSQSRASETYEQYF.

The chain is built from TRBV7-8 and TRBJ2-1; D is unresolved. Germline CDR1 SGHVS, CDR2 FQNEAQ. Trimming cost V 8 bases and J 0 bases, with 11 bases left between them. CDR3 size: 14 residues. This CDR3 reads CASQLQSSYNEQFF. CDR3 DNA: TGTGCCAGCCAACTTCAGAGCTCCTACAATGAGCAGTTCTTC.

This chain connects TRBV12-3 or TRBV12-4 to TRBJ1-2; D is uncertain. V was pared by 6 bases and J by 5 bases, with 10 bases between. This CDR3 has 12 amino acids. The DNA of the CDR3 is TGTGCCAGCAGCCTCGGACTGTATGGCTACACCTTC. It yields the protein CASSLGLYGYTF.

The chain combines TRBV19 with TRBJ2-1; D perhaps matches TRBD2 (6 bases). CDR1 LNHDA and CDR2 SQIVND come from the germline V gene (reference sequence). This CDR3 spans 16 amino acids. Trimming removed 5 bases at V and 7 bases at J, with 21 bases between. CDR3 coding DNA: TGTGCCAGTAGTCAGGTACTAGCCGGTGGTATTAATGAGCAGTTCTTC. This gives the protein CASSQVLAGGINEQFF.

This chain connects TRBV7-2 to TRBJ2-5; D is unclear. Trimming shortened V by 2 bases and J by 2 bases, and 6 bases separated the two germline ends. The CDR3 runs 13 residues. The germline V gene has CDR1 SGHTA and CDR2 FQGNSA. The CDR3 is CASSLMVQETQYF. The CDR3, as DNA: TGTGCCAGCAGCTTAATGGTGCAAGAGACCCAGTACTTC. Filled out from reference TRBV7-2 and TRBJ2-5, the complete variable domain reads GAGVSQSPSNKVTEKGKDVELRCDPISGHTALYWYRQSLGQGLEFLIYFQGNSAPDKSGLPSDRFSAERTGGSVSTLTIQRTQQEDSAVYLCASSLMVQETQYFGPGTRLLVL.

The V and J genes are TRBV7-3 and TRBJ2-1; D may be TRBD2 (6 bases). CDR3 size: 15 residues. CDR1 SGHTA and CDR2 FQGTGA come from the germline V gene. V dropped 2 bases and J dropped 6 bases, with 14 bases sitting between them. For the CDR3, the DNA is TGTGCCAGCAGCTTAGCTAGCGAGGAAGGCAATGAGCAGTTCTTC. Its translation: CASSLASEEGNEQFF. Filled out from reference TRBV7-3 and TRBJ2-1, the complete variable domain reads GAGVSQTPSNKVTEKGKYVELRCDPISGHTALYWYRQSLGQGPEFLIYFQGTGAADDSGLPNDRFFAVRPEGSVSTLKIQRTERGDSAVYLCASSLASEEGNEQFFGPGTRLTVL.